The following is a TCR beta chain sequence with its context. The target antigen is unknown. The data were obtained in a study of cytomegalovirus exposure and HLA in healthy donors. Study overall: Researchers found that more than 70% of fewer than 450 genotyped donors fell within the Caucasian-associated ancestry cluster.

Both 60 Vbeta primers and 13 Jbeta primers went into the PCR. As processed by the authors: Per a later analysis, the number of unique TCR beta chains was around 79 million, of which roughly 10 million were shared. Assay used: immunoSEQ multiplex PCR; TCRdb lists only in-frame clones, some missing. V, J and clone size derive from that table, while D and trimming were established from the DNA sequence. The table lists 150,000 or so clones, roughly 73% of them singletons, with over 9% in the top ten. Overall study results and limits: There were three CMV-associated chains whose specificity for CMV antigens was confirmed in vitro. Among TCR beta chains, those listed as cytomegalovirus-associated numbered around 160.

CDR3 length equals 15 residues. V was clipped by 2 bases and J by 5 bases; unmatched bases: 8. Germline V gives CDR1 MGHRA, CDR2 YSYEKL. V and J are TRBV4-1 and TRBJ2-5; TRBD2 matches at 7 bases. This TCR was recovered from a man younger than 30 in good health and CMV-seropositive. The source material was PBMCs. The CDR3 spells CASSQPERGWETQYF. In DNA form, the CDR3 reads TGCGCCAGCAGCCAACCGGAGCGGGGATGGGAGACCCAGTACTTC.